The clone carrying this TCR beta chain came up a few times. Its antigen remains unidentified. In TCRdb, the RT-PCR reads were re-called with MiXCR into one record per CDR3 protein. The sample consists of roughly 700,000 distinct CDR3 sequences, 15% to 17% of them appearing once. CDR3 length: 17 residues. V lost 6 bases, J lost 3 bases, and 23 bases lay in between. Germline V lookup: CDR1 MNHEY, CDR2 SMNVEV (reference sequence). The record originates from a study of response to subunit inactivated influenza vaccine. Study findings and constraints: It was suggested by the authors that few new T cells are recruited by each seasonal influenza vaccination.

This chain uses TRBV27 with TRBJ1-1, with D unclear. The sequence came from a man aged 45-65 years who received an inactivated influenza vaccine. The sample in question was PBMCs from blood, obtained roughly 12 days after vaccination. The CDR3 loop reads CASSSPTGLMGYTEAFF. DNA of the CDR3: TGTGCCAGCAGCTCCCCCACGGGCCTTATGGGGTACACTGAAGCTTTCTTT.